This entry is about one T cell receptor beta chain. With V trimmed by 1 base and J by 2 bases, 20 bases remained unmatched. The germline V gene encodes CDR1 SQVTM and CDR2 ANQGSEA. CDR3 size: 20 residues. This specimen comes from a study of T cells in localized non-small cell lung cancer. Assay: immunoSEQ multiplex PCR; the TCRdb copy retains only in-frame clones and omits some. The repertoire holds 100,000 to 150,000 clones, with about 90% as singletons. This receptor was identified in a female donor older than 55 with stage I lung adenocarcinoma. The chain carries TRBV29-1 and TRBJ2-3; TRBD2 aligns across 8 bases. The sequences come from peripheral blood, collected before any cancer treatment. This CDR3 reads CSVEADLQGTSGPYTDTQYF. CDR3 DNA: TGCAGCGTTGAAGCGGATCTTCAGGGTACTAGCGGCCCGTACACAGATACGCAGTATTTT.